What follows describes a single TCR beta chain. It has no known antigen specificity. Base quality data are lacking; no much larger clone is found one base away. The sample is drawn from a study of graft-versus-host responses after intestinal transplantation (dated by TCRdb to the early 2020s). Notes on the research overall: Recipients received multivisceral, liver-intestinal, or isolated intestinal transplants. Rather than going through the commercial service, samples from a few later patients were sequenced in-house on an Illumina MiSeq and processed with MiXCR. To identify alloreactive clones, pre-transplant mixed lymphocyte reaction products were sequenced and compared with unstimulated pre-transplant donor and recipient T cells. Graft-versus-host and host-versus-graft alloreactive T cell clones were tracked in the graft, circulation and bone marrow after intestinal transplantation using bulk TCR-beta CDR3 sequencing. Of the roughly 24 intestinal transplant recipients enrolled in the cohort, one of whom was a retransplant, a few patients without pretransplant specimens were excluded. Anti-thymocyte globulin induction was given to all recipients, followed by maintenance tacrolimus and steroids for approximately three years. A peak of at least 4% donor T cells among recipient peripheral blood mononuclear cells was the definition used for donor T cell macrochimerism. Findings and caveats that apply to the study as a whole: The relatively low number and heterogeneity of intestinal transplant patients limited the conclusions. GvH clones were detected in recipient bone marrow, and some appeared earlier in ileal mucosa or blood, consistent with an intestinal mucosal origin. Early after transplant, peak levels of circulating GvH clones were associated with declines in HvG clones. In patients with donor T cell macrochimerism, the allografts had high GvH to HvG T cell clonal ratios.

The time point label, as the study defines it: cells obtained before transplantation from donor or recipient. CD3+CD4+ and CD3+CD8+ populations were FACS-sorted from unstimulated pre-transplant donor and recipient cells taken from spleen or lymph nodes. Based on the germline V gene (reference sequence), the CDR1 and CDR2 sequences are MNHEY and SMNVEV. The CDR3 runs 16 residues from the cysteine to the phenylalanine. Only the CDR3 region is kept as DNA, spanning 48 bases read in frame from base 1. The junction carries 21 bases between V and J, which are trimmed by 7 bases and 3 bases respectively. Library construction relied on the immunoSEQ multiplex PCR assay. In most patients, genomic DNA was isolated using the Qiagen DNeasy Blood and Tissue Kit and sent frozen to Adaptive Biotechnologies for TCR sequencing. For most patients, high-throughput TCR-beta CDR3 sequencing of genomic DNA was performed by Adaptive Biotechnologies. Regarding the original processing steps: TCR sequencing data for around 19 patients were retrieved from Adaptive's ImmunoSEQ software; three other patients were processed with MiXCR and VDJtools. To correct CD4 versus CD8 sorting errors, sequences present in both subsets at a frequency ratio below 5:1 were removed. CDR3 nucleotide sequences shared by donor and recipient were removed because the origin of these sequences could not be assigned. To be classed as alloreactive, a clone needed at least 2-fold expansion over unstimulated cells and a minimum CFSE-low frequency of 0.002% (template counts) or 0.001% (read counts). A clone was considered mappable if detected in the sequenced pre-transplant spleen, lymph node, or MLR CFSE-low populations of the donor or recipient. The cumulative frequency of alloreactive clones was calculated as a percentage of all sequences, weighted by copy number. TCRdb took this table from immuneACCESS and kept in-frame rearrangements with V and J called. Such tables lack part of the clones; where checked against another copy, unresolved V genes explain under half of the gap, and the rest is unexplained. D and trimming come from the DNA, and the V and J calls and clone size come from that table. The sample records roughly 120,000 clones, approximately 96% of which are singletons. The ten largest make up over 2.5% of the sample.

The sequences come from unstimulated CD8+ T cells sorted from spleen or lymph node cells, collected before intestinal transplant. The clonotype was recovered from a human donor who received an intestinal transplant. The sequence joins TRBV27 to TRBJ2-5, and TRBD2 may be the D gene, going by 5 matching bases. CDR3 region: CASTHFPSGEKETQYF. The sequenced DNA: TGTGCCAGCACTCACTTCCCCAGTGGGGAGAAAGAGACCCAGTACTTC.